This section outlines one T cell receptor (beta chain) sequence together with its context. The sample holds one count of this clonotype. Its antigen is unknown. No quality values exist for individual bases; no much larger clone is one base distant. One read provides weak support. Libraries came from 5' RACE. The listed sequencing device is Illumina HiSeq 2000. A universal primer binding site was added through template switching, and the final cDNA carried a unique molecular identifier so that TCR cDNA molecules could be counted accurately. First-strand cDNA for TCR alpha and beta chains was synthesized from specific primers in the conserved constant-segment region. Each cDNA library was double barcoded, with a SMART-Mk sample barcode plus Illumina barcodes, to control for contamination. Two successive PCR steps introduced TruSeq adapter sequences along with Illumina sample barcodes. The Illumina HiSeq platform was used with custom primers to sequence TCR alpha and beta cDNA libraries. In the source study's methods: MiGEC was used to process raw reads and extract unique molecular identifiers, and MiXCR was used to find CDR3 positions. For each individual, recombination models were inferred using an EM algorithm with the repgenHMM and IGoR tools. Shared clonotype analysis was performed with the tcR package in R, normalizing sharing by the product of cloneset sizes. To study raw recombination without the effects of thymic and clonal selection, out-of-frame nonproductive sequences were analyzed. Using fastp trimming at Q25 and MiXCR clonotype assembly, TCRdb reanalyzed the public sequencing data and kept in-frame beta chains. All rows with the same CDR3 protein become a single entry with the most common DNA and genes. It is TCRdb's table, rather than the study itself, that gives the V and J calls and clone size. The sample table shows some 500,000 distinct CDR3 sequences, and around 15% are seen once. Clones ranked in the top ten supply about 0.97% of the sample.

The data were taken from a study of identical twins (dated by TCRdb to 2016 to 2017). General notes on the study: The study deep-sequenced TCR alpha and beta repertoires from monozygotic twins, unrelated adults of various ages and cord blood to test whether fetal clonotypes persist. Replicate twin experiments were performed at different times using different library preparation protocols to rule out contamination. What the research found in general, with its limitations: Abundant cord blood beta clonotypes carried fewer insertions; young adult naive repertoires showed a weaker similar trend, while memory repertoires showed none. Compared with coincidental sharing between unrelated individuals, an excess of low generation-probability sequences was observed among out-of-frame TCR alpha sequences shared between twins. A weaker excess of twin sharing was found in beta out-of-frame sequences because the signal-to-noise ratio was lowered by fewer shared sequences. Because the same donors could not be followed over many years, the conclusions relied on cross-sectional statistical analysis. Invariant T cells such as MAIT and iNKT could partly confound zero-insertion analyses, though diverse VJ usage argued against this for most clonotypes. In monozygotic twins, recombination models systematically underestimated out-of-frame TCR alpha sharing, but the models matched the sharing seen between unrelated individuals.

Every donor in the study was a healthy Caucasian. Three pairs of female monozygotic twins, all aged roughly 18 to 29 years, made up the twin cohort. Positive isolation kits from Invitrogen were used to isolate the CD4+ and CD8+ T cell populations. Looking up the germline V gene (reference sequence) yields CDR1 LNHDA and CDR2 SQIVND. Deletion took 5 bases off V and 3 bases off J, with a span of 14 bases between the germline ends. From the cysteine through the phenylalanine, the CDR3 covers 16 amino acids. Only CDR3 DNA is held: 48 bases, read in frame from base 1. The sample was also linked to a second study, of yellow fever vaccine responses in identical twins. That second report states: The T cell response to vaccination in identical twins was reported by the authors to appear partly convergent and partly personalized. The study precisely tracked vaccine-responding T cell clones in identical twins.

The receptor was isolated from a woman under 30 in good health. Here the chain combines TRBV19 and TRBJ2-6; the D gene lacks a confident call. Input material: CD4+ T cells sorted from blood. CDR3 protein: CASSHPGWVGANVLTF. In nucleotides, the sequence is TGTGCCAGTAGTCATCCCGGGTGGGTTGGGGCCAACGTCCTGACTTTC.